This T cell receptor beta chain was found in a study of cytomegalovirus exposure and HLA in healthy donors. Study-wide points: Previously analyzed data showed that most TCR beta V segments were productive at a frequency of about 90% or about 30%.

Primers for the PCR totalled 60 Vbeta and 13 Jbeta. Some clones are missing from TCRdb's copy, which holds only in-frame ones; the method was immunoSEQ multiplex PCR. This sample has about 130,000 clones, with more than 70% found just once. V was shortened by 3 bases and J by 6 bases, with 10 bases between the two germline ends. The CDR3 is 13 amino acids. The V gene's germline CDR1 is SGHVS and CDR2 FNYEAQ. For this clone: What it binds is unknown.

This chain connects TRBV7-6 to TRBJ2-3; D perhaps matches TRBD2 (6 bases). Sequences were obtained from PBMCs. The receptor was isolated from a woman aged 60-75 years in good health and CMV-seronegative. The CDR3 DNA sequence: TGTGCCAGCAGCTTTTCCCGGGGGGATACGCAGTATTTT. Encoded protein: CASSFSRGDTQYF.